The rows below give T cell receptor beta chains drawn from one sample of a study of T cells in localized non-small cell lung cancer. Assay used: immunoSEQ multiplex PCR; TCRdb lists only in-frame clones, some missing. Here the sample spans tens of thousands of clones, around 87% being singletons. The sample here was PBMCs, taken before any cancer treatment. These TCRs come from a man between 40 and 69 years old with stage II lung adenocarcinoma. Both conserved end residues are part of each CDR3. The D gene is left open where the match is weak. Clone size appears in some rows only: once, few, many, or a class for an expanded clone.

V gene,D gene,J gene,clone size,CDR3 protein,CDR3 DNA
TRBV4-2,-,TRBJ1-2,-,CASSLGAGRVGNYGYTF,TGTGCCAGCAGCCTAGGCGCGGGGAGGGTCGGAAACTATGGCTACACCTTC
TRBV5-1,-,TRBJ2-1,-,CASSSLRRDLGNEQFF,TGCGCCAGCAGCTCACTCCGCCGGGACTTGGGCAATGAGCAGTTCTTC
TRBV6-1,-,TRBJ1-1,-,CASSRGQVGEAFF,TGTGCCAGCAGCCGGGGACAAGTCGGTGAAGCTTTCTTT
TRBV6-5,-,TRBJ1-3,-,CASSSGLSSGNTIYF,TGTGCCAGCAGTTCGGGACTGAGCTCTGGAAACACCATATATTTT
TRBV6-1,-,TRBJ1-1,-,CASRVADEAFF,TGTGCCAGCAGAGTTGCTGATGAAGCTTTCTTT
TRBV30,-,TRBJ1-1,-,CAWRGYTEAFF,TGTGCCTGGAGGGGTTACACTGAAGCTTTCTTT
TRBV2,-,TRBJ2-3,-,CASSDLTQYF,TGTGCCAGCAGTGACTTAACGCAGTATTTT
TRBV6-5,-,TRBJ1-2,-,CASSLGGFDGYTF,TGTGCCAGCAGCCTAGGGGGGTTTGATGGCTACACCTTC
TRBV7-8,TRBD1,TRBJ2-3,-,CASSVDREADTQYF,TGTGCCAGCAGCGTAGACAGGGAAGCAGATACGCAGTATTTT
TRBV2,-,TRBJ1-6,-,CASWAPGSYNSPLHF,TGTGCCAGCTGGGCTCCCGGCTCCTATAATTCACCCCTCCACTTT
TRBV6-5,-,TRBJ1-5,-,CASSEFLGQPQHF,TGTGCCAGCAGTGAATTTCTCGGTCAGCCCCAGCATTTT
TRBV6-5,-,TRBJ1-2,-,CASSSDSYGYTF,TGTGCCAGCAGTTCCGACAGCTATGGCTACACCTTC
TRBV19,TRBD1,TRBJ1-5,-,CASSMTGNQPQHF,TGTGCCAGTAGTATGACAGGGAATCAGCCCCAGCATTTT
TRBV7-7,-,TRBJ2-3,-,CASSLRANTDTQYF,TGTGCCAGCAGCTTAAGAGCGAACACAGATACGCAGTATTTT
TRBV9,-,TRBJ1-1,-,CASSVGNRAPEAFF,TGTGCCAGCAGCGTAGGTAATCGGGCCCCTGAAGCTTTCTTT
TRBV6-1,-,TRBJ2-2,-,CASSEGDTTGELFF,TGTGCCAGCAGTGAAGGGGACACCACCGGGGAGCTGTTTTTT
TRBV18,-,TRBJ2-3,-,CASSPPPISMLRTDTQYF,TGTGCCAGCTCACCACCTCCGATATCTATGCTTCGCACAGATACGCAGTATTTT
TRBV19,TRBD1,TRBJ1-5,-,CASSSYLGTGLNQPQHF,TGTGCCAGTAGTTCTTATCTTGGGACAGGGTTAAATCAGCCCCAGCATTTT
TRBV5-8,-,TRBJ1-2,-,CAPRPANYGYTF,TGTGCCCCCAGGCCTGCTAACTATGGCTACACCTTC
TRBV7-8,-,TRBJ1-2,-,CASRKESSDGYTF,TGTGCCAGCAGGAAGGAGTCCAGCGATGGCTACACCTTC
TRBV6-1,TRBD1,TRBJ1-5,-,CASSAGQARDQPQHF,TGTGCCAGCAGCGCTGGACAGGCGAGGGATCAGCCCCAGCATTTT
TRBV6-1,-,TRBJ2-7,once,CASSGTGSGAYEQYF,TGTGCCAGCAGTGGAACGGGATCAGGCGCCTACGAGCAGTACTTC
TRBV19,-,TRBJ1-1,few,CASGMSFYTEAFF,TGTGCCAGTGGAATGTCCTTTTACACTGAAGCTTTCTTT
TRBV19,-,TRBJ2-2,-,CASTEPETDAGELFF,TGTGCCAGTACTGAACCAGAAACAGACGCCGGGGAGCTGTTTTTT
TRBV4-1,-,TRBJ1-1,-,CASSQGVEGRTEAFF,TGCGCCAGCAGCCAAGGGGTCGAGGGAAGGACTGAAGCTTTCTTT
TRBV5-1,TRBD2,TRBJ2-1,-,CASSFRGGYNEQFF,TGCGCCAGCAGCTTCCGGGGGGGCTACAATGAGCAGTTCTTC
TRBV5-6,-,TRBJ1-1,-,CASSFFRQPRPEAFF,TGTGCCAGCAGCTTCTTTCGCCAGCCTCGGCCTGAAGCTTTCTTT
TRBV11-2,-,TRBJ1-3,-,CAGGDYTEGGNTIYF,TGTGCCGGGGGGGACTACACAGAAGGAGGGAACACCATATATTTT
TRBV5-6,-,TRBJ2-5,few,CASSLGTVKETQYF,TGTGCCAGCAGCTTGGGGACAGTAAAAGAGACCCAGTACTTC
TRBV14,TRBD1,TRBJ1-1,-,CASSPMVGGRTEAFF,TGTGCCAGCAGCCCTATGGTAGGGGGCCGAACTGAAGCTTTCTTT
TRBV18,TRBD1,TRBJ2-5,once,CASSPYVGQGFVETQYF,TGTGCCAGCTCACCTTACGTGGGACAGGGGTTTGTGGAGACCCAGTACTTC
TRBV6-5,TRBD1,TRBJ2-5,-,CASSLNRGFRAETQYF,TGTGCCAGCAGTTTAAACAGGGGGTTTAGAGCAGAGACCCAGTACTTC
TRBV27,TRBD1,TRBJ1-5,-,CASSRDRGVNQPQHF,TGTGCCAGCAGTAGGGACAGGGGGGTGAATCAGCCCCAGCATTTT
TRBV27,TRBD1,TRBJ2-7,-,CASSLRDREYEQYF,TGTGCCAGCAGTTTAAGGGACAGGGAATACGAGCAGTACTTC
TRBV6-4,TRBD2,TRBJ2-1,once,CASSLERGGYNEQFF,TGTGCCAGCAGTCTGGAGCGGGGAGGGTACAATGAGCAGTTCTTC
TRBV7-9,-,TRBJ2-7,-,CASSLAPGTSSYEQYF,TGTGCCAGCAGCTTAGCCCCCGGGACTTCAAGCTACGAGCAGTACTTC
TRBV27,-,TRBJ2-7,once,CASSFGAGSGEQYF,TGTGCCAGCAGTTTTGGGGCAGGGTCAGGCGAGCAGTACTTC
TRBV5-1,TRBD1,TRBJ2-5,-,CASRTGNQETQYF,TGCGCCAGTCGGACAGGGAATCAAGAGACCCAGTACTTC
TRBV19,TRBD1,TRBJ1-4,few,CASNTGQSNEKLFF,TGTGCCAGTAATACGGGACAGTCTAATGAAAAACTGTTTTTT
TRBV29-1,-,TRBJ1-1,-,CSVAGGGTEAFF,TGCAGCGTTGCTGGAGGGGGCACTGAAGCTTTCTTT
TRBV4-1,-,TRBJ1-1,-,CASSLADRRDTEAFF,TGCGCCAGCAGCCTAGCTGACCGGAGGGACACTGAAGCTTTCTTT
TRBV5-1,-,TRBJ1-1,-,CASRIESGANTEAFF,TGCGCCAGCAGGATTGAATCGGGGGCGAACACTGAAGCTTTCTTT
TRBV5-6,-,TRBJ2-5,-,CASSLRGGGTRGKEETQYF,TGTGCCAGCAGCTTGAGGGGGGGAGGTACAAGAGGCAAGGAGGAGACCCAGTACTTC
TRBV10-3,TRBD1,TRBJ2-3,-,CAISPGQGTDTQYF,TGTGCCATCAGCCCGGGACAGGGTACAGATACGCAGTATTTT
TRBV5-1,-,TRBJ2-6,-,CASSFAAGRPSSGANVLTF,TGCGCCAGCAGCTTCGCTGCCGGCAGGCCGAGCTCTGGGGCCAACGTCTTGACTTTC
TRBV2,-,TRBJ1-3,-,CASSEYRVSGNTIYF,TGTGCCAGCAGTGAATACAGGGTGTCTGGAAACACCATATATTTT
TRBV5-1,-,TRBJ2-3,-,CASSLATSPGVTSTDTQYF,TGCGCCAGCAGCTTGGCCACTTCCCCGGGGGTCACTAGCACAGATACGCAGTATTTT
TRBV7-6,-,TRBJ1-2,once,CASSLGGGTNYGYTF,TGTGCCAGCAGCCTCGGCGGAGGGACTAACTATGGCTACACCTTC
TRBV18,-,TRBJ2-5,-,CASSPASRGRETQYF,TGTGCCAGCTCACCAGCGTCAAGGGGACGGGAGACCCAGTACTTC
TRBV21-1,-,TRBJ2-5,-,CASSKGKTQYF,TGTGCCAGCAGCAAGGGAAAGACCCAGTACTTC